This is a list of T cell receptor beta chains from one sample in a study of cytomegalovirus exposure and HLA in healthy donors. Profiling relied on immunoSEQ multiplex PCR, and the TCRdb table lists in-frame clones only, not all of them. The listing contains 95,000 to 150,000 clones. The specimen was PBMCs. The receptors stem from a man between 18 and 35 years old in good health and CMV-seronegative. Both conserved end residues are part of each CDR3. The D gene is left open where the match is weak.

d_gene	v_gene	j_gene	CDR3aa	CDR3nt
TRBD1	TRBV6-1	TRBJ1-2	CASNRQGSGYTF	TGTGCCAGCAACCGACAGGGCTCTGGCTACACCTTC
.	TRBV29-1	TRBJ2-7	CSATRGTDSSYEQYF	TGCAGCGCTACCCGGGGGACAGATAGCTCCTACGAGCAGTACTTC
.	TRBV7-8	TRBJ1-1	CASSLDRLGVPNTEAFF	TGTGCCAGCAGCCTGGACCGACTAGGGGTCCCTAACACTGAAGCTTTCTTT
.	TRBV2	TRBJ2-3	CASRRDSNADTQYF	TGTGCCAGCAGGCGGGACTCGAACGCAGATACGCAGTATTTT
.	TRBV10-3	TRBJ2-6	CAIMSSTRAGGANVLTF	TGTGCCATCATGTCATCCACCAGGGCGGGAGGGGCCAACGTCCTGACTTTC
TRBD2	TRBV7-8	TRBJ2-5	CASSRRLAAETQYF	TGTGCCAGCAGCCGCCGACTAGCGGCTGAGACCCAGTACTTC
.	TRBV27	TRBJ1-1	CASSSHREGEAFF	TGTGCCAGCAGTTCCCACAGGGAAGGTGAAGCTTTCTTT
.	TRBV7-9	TRBJ1-6	CASSFGQGFSPLHF	TGTGCCAGCAGCTTTGGTCAGGGGTTTTCACCCCTCCACTTT
TRBD1	TRBV27	TRBJ2-7	CASSPAVGTGDHEQYF	TGTGCCAGCAGTCCAGCGGTTGGGACAGGGGATCACGAGCAGTACTTC
.	TRBV19	TRBJ2-5	CASRPPGSQETQYF	TGTGCCAGTAGACCCCCGGGATCCCAAGAGACCCAGTACTTC
TRBD1	TRBV7-6	TRBJ1-1	CASSLGQGAKAFF	TGTGCCAGCAGCTTAGGACAGGGGGCCAAAGCTTTCTTT
TRBD1	TRBV28	TRBJ2-2	CASSTTGQGPAGELFF	TGTGCCAGCAGTACCACGGGACAGGGCCCCGCCGGGGAGCTGTTTTTT
.	TRBV28	TRBJ1-4	CASIRTGLGNEKLFF	TGTGCCAGCATCCGAACAGGGCTTGGTAATGAAAAACTGTTTTTT
.	TRBV5-1	TRBJ2-3	CASSFSPLTDTQYF	TGCGCCAGCAGCTTCTCTCCTCTCACAGATACGCAGTATTTT
.	TRBV27	TRBJ2-1	CASSSLLAGGYNEQFF	TGTGCCAGCAGTTCACTCCTCGCGGGTGGCTACAATGAGCAGTTCTTC
.	TRBV19	TRBJ2-1	CASSIARTGVYNEQFF	TGTGCCAGTAGTATCGCACGAACGGGGGTCTACAATGAGCAGTTCTTC
TRBD1	TRBV28	TRBJ2-7	CASSFTRTGPWGEQYF	TGTGCCAGCAGTTTTACGAGGACAGGCCCCTGGGGTGAGCAGTACTTC
TRBD2	TRBV9	TRBJ2-2	CASSVRGLAPTGELFF	TGTGCCAGCAGCGTACGGGGACTAGCTCCCACCGGGGAGCTGTTTTTT
TRBD1	TRBV4-2	TRBJ2-7	CASSQGDSGSYEQYF	TGTGCCAGCAGCCAAGGGGACAGTGGGTCCTACGAGCAGTACTTC
.	TRBV6-1	TRBJ2-1	CASSRGFTYNEQFF	TGTGCCAGCAGTCGAGGCTTTACCTACAATGAGCAGTTCTTC
.	TRBV5-4	TRBJ2-2	CASSRKASNTGELFF	TGTGCCAGCAGCCGGAAGGCTAGCAACACCGGGGAGCTGTTTTTT
TRBD1	TRBV9	TRBJ2-3	CASSALTGGGTDTQYF	TGTGCCAGCAGCGCGCTGACAGGGGGGGGCACAGATACGCAGTATTTT
.	TRBV4-1	TRBJ1-5	CASSHRTAPNQPQHF	TGCGCCAGCAGCCATCGGACAGCACCGAATCAGCCCCAGCATTTT
TRBD2	TRBV5-1	TRBJ2-7	CASSPGLAGGGGISYEQYF	TGCGCCAGCAGCCCTGGACTAGCGGGAGGGGGGGGAATCTCCTACGAGCAGTACTTC
TRBD2	TRBV28	TRBJ2-5	CASRVGTSGYQETQYF	TGTGCCAGCAGAGTCGGGACTAGCGGGTACCAAGAGACCCAGTACTTC
.	TRBV2	TRBJ1-1	CASSLGNTEAFF	TGTGCCAGCAGCCTAGGGAACACTGAAGCTTTCTTT
TRBD2	TRBV7-9	TRBJ2-3	CASSLREVTDTQYF	TGTGCCAGCAGCTTGCGGGAGGTCACAGATACGCAGTATTTT
TRBD2	TRBV19	TRBJ2-5	CASSTTVGLAGAMPSVDRETQYF	TGTGCCAGTAGTACTACCGTGGGACTAGCGGGGGCTATGCCGTCGGTTGATAGGGAGACCCAGTACTTC
TRBD1	TRBV9	TRBJ2-1	CASSKSDRSLASRYNEQFF	TGTGCCAGCAGCAAATCGGACAGGTCTCTGGCTAGCCGATACAATGAGCAGTTCTTC
.	TRBV15	TRBJ1-5	CATSRDLVEQPQHF	TGTGCCACCAGCAGAGATCTAGTTGAGCAGCCCCAGCATTTT
TRBD2	TRBV25-1	TRBJ2-7	CASSEYPGGLAISPEQYF	TGTGCCAGCAGTGAATATCCCGGGGGACTAGCGATTTCCCCCGAGCAGTACTTC
.	TRBV27	TRBJ2-5	CASSLTQGETQYF	TGTGCCAGCAGTTTAACCCAGGGCGAGACCCAGTACTTC
.	TRBV19	TRBJ1-5	CASTTPTGLNQPQHF	TGTGCCAGTACCACACCGACAGGCCTCAATCAGCCCCAGCATTTT
.	TRBV28	TRBJ2-3	CASSLSTRRGYTDTQYF	TGTGCCAGCAGTCTCTCAACTCGTAGGGGGTACACAGATACGCAGTATTTT
TRBD1	TRBV19	TRBJ1-1	CASSFTGQGRTEAFF	TGTGCCAGTAGCTTCACGGGACAGGGGAGGACTGAAGCTTTCTTT
TRBD2	TRBV9	TRBJ2-1	CASSVASGGGSINEQFF	TGTGCCAGCAGCGTAGCTAGCGGGGGGGGTAGTATTAATGAGCAGTTCTTC
TRBD2	TRBV7-2	TRBJ2-1	CASSLNSGLAVYNEQFF	TGTGCCAGCAGCTTAAATTCCGGACTAGCGGTATACAATGAGCAGTTCTTC
TRBD1	TRBV29-1	TRBJ1-1	CSVQGVLNTEAFF	TGCAGCGTTCAGGGGGTACTGAACACTGAAGCTTTCTTT
.	TRBV19	TRBJ1-3	CASSTLGTLTAGNTIYF	TGTGCCAGTAGTACCCTGGGGACTCTGACGGCTGGAAACACCATATATTTT
.	TRBV14	TRBJ2-1	CASSQENRGEQFF	TGTGCCAGCAGCCAAGAAAATAGGGGAGAGCAGTTCTTC
.	TRBV28	TRBJ2-7	CATSPPFHEQYF	TGTGCCACCTCCCCCCCTTTCCACGAGCAGTACTTC
TRBD2	TRBV10-1	TRBJ2-7	CASSEPLGLAGGRAQYF	TGCGCCAGCAGTGAGCCTTTAGGACTAGCGGGAGGTCGGGCGCAGTACTTC
.	TRBV6-4	TRBJ2-3	CASSEKIADSTDTQYF	TGTGCCAGCAGTGAGAAAATAGCCGATAGCACAGATACGCAGTATTTT
TRBD1	TRBV4-2	TRBJ1-2	CASSQPGQGYGYTF	TGTGCCAGCAGCCAACCGGGACAGGGCTATGGCTACACCTTC
.	TRBV19	TRBJ1-2	CASTLRDISGYTF	TGTGCCAGTACCCTCCGGGACATTTCCGGCTACACCTTC
TRBD2	TRBV7-2	TRBJ2-7	CASSIAGGGYGEQYF	TGTGCCAGCAGCATTGCGGGGGGGGGCTATGGCGAGCAGTACTTC
TRBD1	TRBV11-3	TRBJ2-5	CASSPGTDGWETQYF	TGTGCCAGCAGCCCTGGGACAGACGGTTGGGAGACCCAGTACTTC
.	TRBV5-4	TRBJ2-7	CASSLAGCEQYF	TGTGCCAGCAGCTTGGCAGGGTGCGAGCAGTACTTC
TRBD1	TRBV18	TRBJ2-6	CASQPTGGSGANVLTF	TGTGCCAGCCAACCTACAGGGGGTTCTGGGGCCAACGTCCTGACTTTC
TRBD1	TRBV6-6	TRBJ1-5	CASSYRGGVINQPQHF	TGTGCCAGCAGTTACAGAGGGGGCGTTATCAATCAGCCCCAGCATTTT
.	TRBV10-1	TRBJ1-4	CASSEAYQAGSKLFF	TGCGCCAGCAGTGAGGCCTACCAAGCAGGATCAAAACTGTTTTTT
TRBD1	TRBV5-1	TRBJ1-2	CASSIRTGGSSHGYTF	TGCGCCAGCAGCATAAGGACAGGGGGCTCGTCGCATGGCTACACCTTC
TRBD1	TRBV28	TRBJ1-1	CASRTGGKDTEAFF	TGTGCCAGCAGGACAGGGGGCAAGGACACTGAAGCTTTCTTT
TRBD2	TRBV7-8	TRBJ2-1	CASSLELAGDNEQFF	TGTGCCAGCAGCTTAGAACTAGCGGGGGACAATGAGCAGTTCTTC